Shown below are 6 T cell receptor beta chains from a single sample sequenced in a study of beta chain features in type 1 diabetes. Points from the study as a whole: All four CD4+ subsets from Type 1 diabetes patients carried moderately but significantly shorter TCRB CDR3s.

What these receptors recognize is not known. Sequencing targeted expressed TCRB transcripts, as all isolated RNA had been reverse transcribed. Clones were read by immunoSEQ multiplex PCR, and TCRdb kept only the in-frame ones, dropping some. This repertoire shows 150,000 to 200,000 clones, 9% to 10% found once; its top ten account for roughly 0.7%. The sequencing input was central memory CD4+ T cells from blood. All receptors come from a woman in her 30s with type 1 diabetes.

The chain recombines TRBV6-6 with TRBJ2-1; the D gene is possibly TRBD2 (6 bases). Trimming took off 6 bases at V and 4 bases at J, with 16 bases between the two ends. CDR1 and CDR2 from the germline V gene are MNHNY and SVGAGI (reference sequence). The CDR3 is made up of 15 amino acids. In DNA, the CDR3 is TGTGCCAGCAGGTCACACTCCGGGAGTTACAATGAGCAGTTCTTC. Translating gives CASRSHSGSYNEQFF.

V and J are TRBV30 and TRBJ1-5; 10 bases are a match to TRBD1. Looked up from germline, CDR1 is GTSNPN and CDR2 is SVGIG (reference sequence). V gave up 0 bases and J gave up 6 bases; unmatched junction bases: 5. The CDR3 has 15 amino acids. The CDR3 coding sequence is TGTGCCTGGAGTGTACGACAGGGGGCAGGTCAGCCCCAGCATTTT. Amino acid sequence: CAWSVRQGAGQPQHF. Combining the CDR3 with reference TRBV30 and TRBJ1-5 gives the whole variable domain SQTIHQWPATLVQPVGSPLSLECTVEGTSNPNLYWYRQAAGRGLQLLFYSVGIGQISSEVPQNLSASRPQDRQFILSSKKLLLSDSGFYLCAWSVRQGAGQPQHFGDGTRLSIL.

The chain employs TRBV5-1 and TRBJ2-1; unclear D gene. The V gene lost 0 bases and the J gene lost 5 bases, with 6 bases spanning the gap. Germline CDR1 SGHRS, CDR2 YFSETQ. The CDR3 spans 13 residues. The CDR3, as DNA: TGCGCCAGCAGCTTGGAGACTGACAATGAGCAGTTCTTC. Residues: CASSLETDNEQFF.

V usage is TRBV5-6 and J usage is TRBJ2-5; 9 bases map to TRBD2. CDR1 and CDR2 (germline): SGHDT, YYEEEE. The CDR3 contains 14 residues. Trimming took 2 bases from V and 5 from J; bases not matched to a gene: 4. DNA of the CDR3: TGTGCCAGCAGCTTTAGCGGGAGTGGGGAGACCCAGTACTTC. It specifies CASSFSGSGETQYF.

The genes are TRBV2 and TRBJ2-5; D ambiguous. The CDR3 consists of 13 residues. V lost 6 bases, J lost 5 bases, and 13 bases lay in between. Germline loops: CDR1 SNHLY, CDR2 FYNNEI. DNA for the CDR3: TGTGCCAGCAGCCACCCTACTCGGGAGACCCAGTACTTC. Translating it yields CASSHPTRETQYF.

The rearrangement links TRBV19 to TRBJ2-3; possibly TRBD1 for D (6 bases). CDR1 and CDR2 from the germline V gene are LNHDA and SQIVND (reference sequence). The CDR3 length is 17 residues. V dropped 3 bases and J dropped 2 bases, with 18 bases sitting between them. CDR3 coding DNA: TGTGCCAGTAGTATCCGGCAGGGGCGAATTTTCACAGATACGCAGTATTTT. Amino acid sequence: CASSIRQGRIFTDTQYF. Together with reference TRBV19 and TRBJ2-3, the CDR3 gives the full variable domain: DGGITQSPKYLFRKEGQNVTLSCEQNLNHDAMYWYRQDPGQGLRLIYYSQIVNDFQKGDIAEGYSVSREKKESFPLTVTSAQKNPTAFYLCASSIRQGRIFTDTQYFGPGTRLTVL.